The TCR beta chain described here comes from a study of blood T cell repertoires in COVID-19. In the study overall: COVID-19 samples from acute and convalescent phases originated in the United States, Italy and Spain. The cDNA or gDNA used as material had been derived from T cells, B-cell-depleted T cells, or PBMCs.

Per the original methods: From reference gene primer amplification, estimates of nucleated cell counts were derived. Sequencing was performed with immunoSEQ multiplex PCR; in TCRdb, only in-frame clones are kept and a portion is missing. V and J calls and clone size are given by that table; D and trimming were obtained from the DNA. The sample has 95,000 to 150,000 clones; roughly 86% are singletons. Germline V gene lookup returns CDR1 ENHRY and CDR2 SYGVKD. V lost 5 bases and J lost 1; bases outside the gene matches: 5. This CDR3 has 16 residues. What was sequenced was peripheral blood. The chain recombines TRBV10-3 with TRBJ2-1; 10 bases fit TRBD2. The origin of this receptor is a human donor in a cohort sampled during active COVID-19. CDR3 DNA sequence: TGTGCCATCAGTTCCCTAGCGGGAGAGTCCTACAATGAGCAGTTCTTC. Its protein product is CAISSLAGESYNEQFF.